In its sample, the clone carrying this T cell receptor beta chain was seen once. Its antigen is undetermined. This sample was taken from a study of OX40 agonist ivuxolimab in advanced cancers. Study-wide findings and caveats: Circulating CD4+ and CD8+ T cells showed clonal expansion by week 6 at 0.1 to 3.0 mg/kg.

Germline CDR1 reads MNHEY; CDR2 reads SMNVEV (reference sequence). This CDR3 has 14 residues. V was cut by 3 bases and J by 2 bases, with 8 bases left in between. Generated by immunoSEQ multiplex PCR, the TCRdb table keeps only in-frame clones and is missing some. Among fewer than 65,000 clones listed, about 80% were seen once. Material: CD4+ or CD8+ T cells sorted from blood, obtained in a trial of the OX40 agonist ivuxolimab. This clonotype was sampled from an adult with an advanced solid tumor such as melanoma, head and neck, liver or kidney cancer. This chain uses TRBV27 with TRBJ1-5; possibly TRBD1 for D (6 bases). The CDR3 loop reads CASSFRTGNQPQHF. CDR3 in DNA: TGTGCCAGCAGTTTCCGGACAGGCAATCAGCCCCAGCATTTT.